Listed below are T cell receptor beta chains from one sample, sequenced in a study of tumor and adjacent non-tumor tissue in lung cancer. TCRdb used MiXCR to reprocess the multiplex PCR reads, holding one entry per CDR3 protein. The sample consists of about 48,000 distinct CDR3 sequences, 64% of them appearing once. Sequenced input: distant non-tumor lung tissue. These receptors came from a woman in her 70s with non-small cell lung cancer. Each CDR3 is given with its conserved first and last residue. Each record gives: clone size, D gene, CDR3 length, V gene, J gene, CDR3 protein, CDR3 DNA. A D gene is named only where the DNA matches it firmly. Clone size is shown for a subset of rows, as once, few, many or a class of expanded clone.

clone_size: -; d_call: -; cdr3_length: 12; v_call: TRBV11-2; j_call: TRBJ2-1; cdr3_aa: CTSSLAGYEQFF; cdr3_nt: TGTACCAGCAGCTTAGCTGGATATGAGCAGTTCTTC
clone_size: -; d_call: TRBD1; cdr3_length: 13; v_call: TRBV29-1; j_call: TRBJ2-3; cdr3_aa: CSVEVDRDQPQYF; cdr3_nt: TGCAGCGTCGAAGTTGACAGGGATCAGCCCCAGTATTTT
clone_size: -; d_call: TRBD2; cdr3_length: 18; v_call: TRBV6-1; j_call: TRBJ2-1; cdr3_aa: CASRYRLAGGPSYNEQFF; cdr3_nt: TGTGCTAGCAGATACCGACTAGCGGGAGGGCCCTCCTACAATGAGCAGTTCTTC
clone_size: -; d_call: TRBD1; cdr3_length: 15; v_call: TRBV6-5; j_call: TRBJ2-1; cdr3_aa: CASSRGTGSNDEQFF; cdr3_nt: TGTGCCAGCAGTCGCGGGACAGGCTCTAACGATGAGCAGTTCTTC
clone_size: -; d_call: TRBD2; cdr3_length: 15; v_call: TRBV7-3; j_call: TRBJ2-3; cdr3_aa: CASSSLAVCTDTQYF; cdr3_nt: TGTGCCAGCAGCTCCCTAGCGGTGTGCACAGATACGCAGTATTTT
clone_size: -; d_call: TRBD2; cdr3_length: 17; v_call: TRBV28; j_call: TRBJ2-3; cdr3_aa: CASSLISGLAGADTQYF; cdr3_nt: TGTGCCAGCAGTTTGATTTCGGGACTAGCGGGAGCAGATACGCAGTATTTT
clone_size: -; d_call: -; cdr3_length: 16; v_call: TRBV6-5; j_call: TRBJ1-2; cdr3_aa: CANRTPGARGSYGHTF; cdr3_nt: TGTGCCAACAGGACTCCCGGGGCTAGAGGGAGCTATGGCCACACCTTC
clone_size: -; d_call: TRBD2; cdr3_length: 15; v_call: TRBV5-1; j_call: TRBJ2-3; cdr3_aa: CASSLTASGSDTQYF; cdr3_nt: TGCGCCAGCAGCTTGACTGCTAGCGGGAGTGATACGCAGTATTTT
clone_size: many; d_call: -; cdr3_length: 16; v_call: TRBV30; j_call: TRBJ2-3; cdr3_aa: CAWSVRAGARTDTQYF; cdr3_nt: TGTGCCTGGAGTGTACGCGCAGGGGCACGCACAGATACGCAGTATTTT
clone_size: few; d_call: -; cdr3_length: 13; v_call: TRBV2; j_call: TRBJ2-5; cdr3_aa: CARGEGGLETQYF; cdr3_nt: TGTGCCAGGGGAGAAGGGGGTCTGGAGACCCAGTACTTC
clone_size: many; d_call: -; cdr3_length: 14; v_call: TRBV7-8; j_call: TRBJ2-7; cdr3_aa: CASSLKAPKYEQYF; cdr3_nt: TGTGCCAGCAGCTTAAAAGCGCCGAAATACGAGCAGTACTTC
clone_size: many; d_call: -; cdr3_length: 15; v_call: TRBV20-1; j_call: TRBJ1-5; cdr3_aa: CSARDPGAGNQPQHF; cdr3_nt: TGCAGTGCTAGAGATCCGGGGGCGGGCAATCAGCCCCAGCATTTT
clone_size: many; d_call: TRBD2; cdr3_length: 14; v_call: TRBV6-1; j_call: TRBJ2-7; cdr3_aa: CASSRTSGTYEQYF; cdr3_nt: TGTGCCAGCAGTCGGACTAGCGGGACCTACGAGCAGTACTTC
clone_size: few; d_call: -; cdr3_length: 14; v_call: TRBV28; j_call: TRBJ2-5; cdr3_aa: CASSRQSYQEAQYF; cdr3_nt: TGTGCCAGCAGCCGACAGTCCTACCAAGAGGCCCAGTACTTC
clone_size: -; d_call: -; cdr3_length: 13; v_call: TRBV7-3; j_call: TRBJ2-5; cdr3_aa: CASSLEVSETQYF; cdr3_nt: TGTGCCAGCAGCTTAGAGGTATCAGAGACCCAGTACTTC
clone_size: -; d_call: -; cdr3_length: 15; v_call: TRBV6-5; j_call: TRBJ2-7; cdr3_aa: CASSYSIHQGRKQYF; cdr3_nt: TGTGCCAGCAGTTACTCGATCCACCAGGGCCGCAAGCAATATTTC
clone_size: -; d_call: -; cdr3_length: 15; v_call: TRBV5-4; j_call: TRBJ2-5; cdr3_aa: CVISLGGADQETQYF; cdr3_nt: TGTGTCATCAGCTTGGGGGGGGCGGATCAAGAGACCCAGTACTTC
clone_size: -; d_call: -; cdr3_length: 15; v_call: TRBV6-5; j_call: TRBJ2-3; cdr3_aa: CASSYSFMYTDRQYF; cdr3_nt: TGTGCCAGCAGTTACTCGTTCATGTACACAGATAGGCAGTATTTT
clone_size: once; d_call: -; cdr3_length: 12; v_call: TRBV2; j_call: TRBJ1-2; cdr3_aa: CASNIKVPGYTF; cdr3_nt: TGTGCCAGCAATATTAAAGTTCCCGGATACACCTTC
clone_size: -; d_call: -; cdr3_length: 14; v_call: TRBV11-1; j_call: TRBJ2-7; cdr3_aa: CASSLDAVSYEQYF; cdr3_nt: TGTGCCAGCAGCTTAGATGCGGTCAGCTACGAGCAGTACTTC
clone_size: few; d_call: -; cdr3_length: 17; v_call: TRBV10-3; j_call: TRBJ2-7; cdr3_aa: CVIMTGELAGVPYEQYF; cdr3_nt: TGTGTCATCATGACAGGGGAACTAGCGGGTGTTCCCTACGAGCAGTACTTT
clone_size: many; d_call: TRBD1; cdr3_length: 14; v_call: TRBV5-1; j_call: TRBJ1-2; cdr3_aa: CASSFDRDQYGYTF; cdr3_nt: TGCGCCAGCAGCTTCGACAGGGACCAATATGGCTACACCTTC
clone_size: -; d_call: -; cdr3_length: 15; v_call: TRBV5-1; j_call: TRBJ1-1; cdr3_aa: CASSLVPGMNTEALF; cdr3_nt: TGCGCCAGCAGCTTGGTTCCGGGGATGAACACCGAAGCTCTCTTT
clone_size: -; d_call: TRBD2; cdr3_length: 15; v_call: TRBV20-1; j_call: TRBJ2-5; cdr3_aa: CSARTSGRLRETQYF; cdr3_nt: TGCAGTGCTAGGACTAGCGGGAGGTTGCGGGAGACCCAGTACTTC
clone_size: many; d_call: TRBD2; cdr3_length: 15; v_call: TRBV28; j_call: TRBJ2-5; cdr3_aa: CASSTASGSIETQYF; cdr3_nt: TGTGCCAGCAGTACGGCTAGCGGGAGTATTGAGACCCAGTACTTC
clone_size: few; d_call: -; cdr3_length: 15; v_call: TRBV15; j_call: TRBJ2-3; cdr3_aa: CATSNPRAATDTQYF; cdr3_nt: TGTGCCACCAGCAACCCGCGAGCGGCGACAGATACGCAGTATTTT